This T cell receptor (beta chain) was sequenced for a study of T cell responses to AZD1222 COVID-19 vaccine. Study results and limitations: Elevations in Spike-specific TCR breadth and depth followed administration of two AZD1222 doses. There were repertoire samples only from the period after the peak T cell response. Distributed over spike, vaccine-associated CD4 TCRs predominated at 160-218 and 743-854. Among the donors, most were white British and more were female, and clonal diversity was possibly underestimated.

Method: immunoSEQ multiplex PCR; TCRdb's copy keeps in-frame clones and lacks some. The sample carries 150,000 to 200,000 clones, roughly 92% recorded once. The germline CDR1 and CDR2 sequences are SGHTA and FQGNSA. V was cut by 7 bases and J by 9 bases, with 19 bases left in between. There are 14 residues in the CDR3. On this clone itself: Its antigen is not identified.

This sample comprised peripheral blood, obtained on day 0 of AZD1222 vaccination. The clonotype was recovered from an adult in good health. V usage is TRBV7-2 and J usage is TRBJ2-1, with D tentatively TRBD2 (6 bases). The CDR3 loop is CASNPPLSGSEQFF. CDR3 in DNA: TGTGCCAGCAACCCTCCTCTTAGCGGCTCTGAGCAGTTCTTC.